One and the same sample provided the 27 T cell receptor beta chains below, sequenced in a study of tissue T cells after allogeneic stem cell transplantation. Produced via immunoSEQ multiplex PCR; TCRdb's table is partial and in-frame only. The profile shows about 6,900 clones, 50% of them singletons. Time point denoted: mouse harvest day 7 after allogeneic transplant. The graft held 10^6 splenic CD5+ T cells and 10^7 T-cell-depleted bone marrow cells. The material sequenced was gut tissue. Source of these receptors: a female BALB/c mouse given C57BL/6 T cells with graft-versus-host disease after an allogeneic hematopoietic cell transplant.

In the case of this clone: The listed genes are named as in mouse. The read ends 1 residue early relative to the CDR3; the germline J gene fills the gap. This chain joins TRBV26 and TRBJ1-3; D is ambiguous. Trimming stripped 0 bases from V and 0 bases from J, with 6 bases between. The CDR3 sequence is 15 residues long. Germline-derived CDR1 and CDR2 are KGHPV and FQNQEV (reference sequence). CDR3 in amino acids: CASSLSINSGNTLYF. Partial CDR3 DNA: TGTGCCAGCAGTCTGTCTATCAATTCTGGAAATACGCTCTAT. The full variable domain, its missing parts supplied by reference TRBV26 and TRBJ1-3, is NSKVIQTPRYLVKGQGQKAKMRCIPEKGHPVVFWYQQNKNNEFKFLINFQNQEVLQQIDMTEKRFSAECPSNSPCSLEIQSSEAGDSALYLCASSLSINSGNTLYFGEGSRLIVV.

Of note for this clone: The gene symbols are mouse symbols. The CDR3 bases that were read are TGTGCCAGCAGTCTGGGGTATGAACAGTAC. Its translation: CASSLGYEQY. The complete CDR3 reads CASSLGYEQYF. The gene calls are TRBV26 and TRBJ2-7; D call uncertain. The read halts 1 residue ahead of the CDR3 end, with the missing end drawn from the germline J gene. Deletions cut 2 bases from V and 4 bases from J, with 3 bases between. This CDR3 region has 11 residues. The germline V gene has CDR1 KGHPV and CDR2 FQNQEV (reference sequence).

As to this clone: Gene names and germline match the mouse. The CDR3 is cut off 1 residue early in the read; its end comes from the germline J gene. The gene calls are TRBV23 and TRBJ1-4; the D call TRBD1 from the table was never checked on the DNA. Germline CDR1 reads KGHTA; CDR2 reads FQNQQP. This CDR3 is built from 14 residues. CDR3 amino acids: CSSSPTVSNERLFF. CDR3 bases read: TGCTCCAGCAGTCCGACAGTTTCCAACGAAAGATTATTT. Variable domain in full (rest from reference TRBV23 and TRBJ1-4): DAAVTQKPRYLIKMKGQEAEMKCIPEKGHTAVFWYQQKQSKELKFLIYFQNQQPLDQIDMVKERFSAVCPSSSLCSLGIRTCEAEDSALYLCSSSPTVSNERLFFGHGTKLSVL.

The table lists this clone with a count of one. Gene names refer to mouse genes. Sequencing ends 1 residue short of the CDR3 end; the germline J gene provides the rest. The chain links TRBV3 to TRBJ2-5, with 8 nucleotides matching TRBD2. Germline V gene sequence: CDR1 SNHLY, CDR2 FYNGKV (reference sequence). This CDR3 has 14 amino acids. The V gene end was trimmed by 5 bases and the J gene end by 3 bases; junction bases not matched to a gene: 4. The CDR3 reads CASSALGAQDTQYF. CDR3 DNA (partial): TGTGCCAGCAGCGCACTGGGGGCTCAAGACACCCAGTAC.

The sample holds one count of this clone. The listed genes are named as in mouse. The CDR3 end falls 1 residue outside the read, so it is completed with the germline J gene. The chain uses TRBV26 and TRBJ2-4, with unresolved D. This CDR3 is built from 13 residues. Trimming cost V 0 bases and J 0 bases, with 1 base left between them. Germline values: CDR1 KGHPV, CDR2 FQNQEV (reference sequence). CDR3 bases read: TGTGCCAGCAGTCTGTCTAGTCAAAACACCTTGTAC. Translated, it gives CASSLSSQNTLY. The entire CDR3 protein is CASSLSSQNTLYF.

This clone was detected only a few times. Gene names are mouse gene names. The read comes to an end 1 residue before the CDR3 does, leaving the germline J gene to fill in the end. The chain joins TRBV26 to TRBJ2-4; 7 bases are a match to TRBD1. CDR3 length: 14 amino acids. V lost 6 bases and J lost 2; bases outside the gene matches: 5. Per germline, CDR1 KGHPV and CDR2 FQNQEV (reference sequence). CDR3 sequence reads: CASSSTGTQNTLYF. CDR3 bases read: TGTGCCAGCAGCTCGACAGGGACTCAAAACACCTTGTAC.

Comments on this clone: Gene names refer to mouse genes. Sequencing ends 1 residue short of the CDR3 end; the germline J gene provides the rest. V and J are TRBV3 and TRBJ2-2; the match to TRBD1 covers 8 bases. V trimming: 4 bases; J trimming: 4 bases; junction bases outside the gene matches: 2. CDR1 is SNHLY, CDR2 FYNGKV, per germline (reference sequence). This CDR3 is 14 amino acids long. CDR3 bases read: TGTGCCAGCAGCTCAGGGGGCGGCACCGGGCAGCTCTAC. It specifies CASSSGGGTGQLY. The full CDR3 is CASSSGGGTGQLYF.

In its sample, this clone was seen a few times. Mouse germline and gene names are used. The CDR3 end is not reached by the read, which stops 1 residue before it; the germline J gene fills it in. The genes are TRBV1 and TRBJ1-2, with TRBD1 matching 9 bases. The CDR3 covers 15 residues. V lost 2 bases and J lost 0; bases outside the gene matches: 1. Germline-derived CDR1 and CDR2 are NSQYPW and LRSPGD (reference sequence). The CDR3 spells CTCSARDRANSDYTF. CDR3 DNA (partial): TGCACCTGCAGTGCACGGGACAGGGCAAACTCCGACTACACC. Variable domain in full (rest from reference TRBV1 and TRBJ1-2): VTLLEQNPRWRLVPRGQAVNLRCILKNSQYPWMSWYQQDLQKQLQWLFTLRSPGDKEVKSLPGADYLATRVTDTELRLQVANMSQGRTLYCTCSARDRANSDYTFGSGTRLLVI.

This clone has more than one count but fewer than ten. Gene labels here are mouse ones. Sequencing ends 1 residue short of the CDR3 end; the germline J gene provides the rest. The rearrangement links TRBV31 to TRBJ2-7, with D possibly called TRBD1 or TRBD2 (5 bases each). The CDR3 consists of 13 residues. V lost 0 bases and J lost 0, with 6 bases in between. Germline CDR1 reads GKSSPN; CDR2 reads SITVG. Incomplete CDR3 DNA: TGTGCCTGGAGTCTGGGGGTCTCCTATGAACAGTAC. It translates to CAWSLGVSYEQY. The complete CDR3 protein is CAWSLGVSYEQYF.

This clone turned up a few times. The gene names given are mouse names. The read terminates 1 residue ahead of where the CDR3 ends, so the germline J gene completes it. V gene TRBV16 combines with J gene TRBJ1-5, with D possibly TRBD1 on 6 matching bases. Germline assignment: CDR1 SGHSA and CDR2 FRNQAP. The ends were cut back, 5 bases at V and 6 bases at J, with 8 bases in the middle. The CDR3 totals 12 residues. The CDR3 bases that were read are TGTGCAAGCAGCCTGGACAGCCAGGCTCCGCTT. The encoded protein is CASSLDSQAPL. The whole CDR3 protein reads CASSLDSQAPLF.

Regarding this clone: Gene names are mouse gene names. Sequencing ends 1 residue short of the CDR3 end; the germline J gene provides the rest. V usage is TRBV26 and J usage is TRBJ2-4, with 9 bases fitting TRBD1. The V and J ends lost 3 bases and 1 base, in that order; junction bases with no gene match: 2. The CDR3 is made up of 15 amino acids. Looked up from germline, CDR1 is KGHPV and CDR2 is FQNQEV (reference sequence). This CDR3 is CASSLTGGGQNTLYF. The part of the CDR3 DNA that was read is TGTGCCAGCAGTCTCACAGGGGGCGGTCAAAACACCTTGTAC.

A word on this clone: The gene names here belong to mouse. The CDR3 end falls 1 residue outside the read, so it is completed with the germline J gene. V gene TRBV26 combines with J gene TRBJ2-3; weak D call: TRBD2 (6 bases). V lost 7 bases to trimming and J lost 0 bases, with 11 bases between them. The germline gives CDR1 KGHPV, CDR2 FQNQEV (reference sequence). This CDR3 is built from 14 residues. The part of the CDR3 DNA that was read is TGTGCCAGCACGGGACTTTTTAGTGCAGAAACGCTGTAT. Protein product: CASTGLFSAETLY. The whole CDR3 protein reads CASTGLFSAETLYF.

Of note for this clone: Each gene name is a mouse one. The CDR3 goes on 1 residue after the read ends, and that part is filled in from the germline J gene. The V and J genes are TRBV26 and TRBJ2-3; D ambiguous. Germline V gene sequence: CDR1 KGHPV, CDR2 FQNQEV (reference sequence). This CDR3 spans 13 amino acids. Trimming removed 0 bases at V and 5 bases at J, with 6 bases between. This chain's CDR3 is CASSLSTIETLYF. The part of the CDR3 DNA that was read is TGTGCCAGCAGTCTGTCAACAATAGAAACGCTGTAT.

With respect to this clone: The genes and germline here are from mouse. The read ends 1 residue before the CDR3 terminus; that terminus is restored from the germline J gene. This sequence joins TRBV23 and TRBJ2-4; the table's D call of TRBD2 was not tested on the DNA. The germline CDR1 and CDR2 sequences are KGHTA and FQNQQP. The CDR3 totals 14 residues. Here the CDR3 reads CSSSRDWSQNTLYF. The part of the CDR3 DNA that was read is TGCTCCAGCAGTAGGGACTGGAGTCAAAACACCTTGTAC.

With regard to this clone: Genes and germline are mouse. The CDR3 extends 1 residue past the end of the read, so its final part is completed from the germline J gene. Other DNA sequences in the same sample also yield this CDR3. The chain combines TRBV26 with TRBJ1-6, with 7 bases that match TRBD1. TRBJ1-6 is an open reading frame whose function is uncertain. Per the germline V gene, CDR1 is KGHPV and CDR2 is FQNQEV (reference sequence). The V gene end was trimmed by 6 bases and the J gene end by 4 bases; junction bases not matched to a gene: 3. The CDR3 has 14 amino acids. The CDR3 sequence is CASSLTGYNSPLYF. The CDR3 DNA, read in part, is TGTGCCAGCAGCCTGACAGGGTATAATTCGCCCCTCTAC.

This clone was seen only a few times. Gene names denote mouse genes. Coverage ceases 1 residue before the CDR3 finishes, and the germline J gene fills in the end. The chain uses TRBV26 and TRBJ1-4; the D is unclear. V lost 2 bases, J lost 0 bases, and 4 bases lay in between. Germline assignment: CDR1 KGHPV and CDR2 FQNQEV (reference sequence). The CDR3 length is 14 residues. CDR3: CASSLQFSNERLFF. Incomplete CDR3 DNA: TGTGCCAGCAGTCTGCAATTTTCCAACGAAAGATTATTT.

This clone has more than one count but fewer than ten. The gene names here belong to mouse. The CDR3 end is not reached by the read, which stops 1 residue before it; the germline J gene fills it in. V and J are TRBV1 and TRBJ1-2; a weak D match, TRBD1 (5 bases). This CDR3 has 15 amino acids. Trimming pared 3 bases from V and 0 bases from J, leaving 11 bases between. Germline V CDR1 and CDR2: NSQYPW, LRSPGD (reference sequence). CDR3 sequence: CTCSARQYANSDYTF. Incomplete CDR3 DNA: TGCACCTGCAGTGCCCGACAGTATGCAAACTCCGACTACACC.

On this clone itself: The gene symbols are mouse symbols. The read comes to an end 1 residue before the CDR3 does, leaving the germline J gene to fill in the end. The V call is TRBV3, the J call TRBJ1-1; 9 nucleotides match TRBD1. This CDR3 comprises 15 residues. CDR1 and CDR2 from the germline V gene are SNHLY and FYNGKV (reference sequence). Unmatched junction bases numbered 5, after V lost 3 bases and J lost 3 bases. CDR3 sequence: CASSFTGGADTEVFF. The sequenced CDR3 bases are TGTGCCAGCAGCTTCACAGGGGGCGCGGACACAGAAGTCTTC.

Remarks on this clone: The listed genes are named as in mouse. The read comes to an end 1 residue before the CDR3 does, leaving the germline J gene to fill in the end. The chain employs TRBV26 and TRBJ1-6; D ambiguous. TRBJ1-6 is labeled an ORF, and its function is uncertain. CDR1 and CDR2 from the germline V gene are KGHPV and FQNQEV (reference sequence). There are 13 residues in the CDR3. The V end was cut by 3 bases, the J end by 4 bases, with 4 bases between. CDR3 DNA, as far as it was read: TGTGCCAGCAGTCTCAGATATAATTCGCCCCTCTAC. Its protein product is CASSLRYNSPLY. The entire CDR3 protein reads CASSLRYNSPLYF.

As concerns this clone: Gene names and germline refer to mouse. CDR3 bases read: TGTGCCAGCAGCCAAGTGGGTTCTGGAAATACGCTCTAT. Its translation is CASSQVGSGNTLY. The complete CDR3 protein is CASSQVGSGNTLYF. The J gene is TRBJ1-3, the V gene TRBV5; D not resolved. The read ends 1 residue before the CDR3 terminus; that terminus is restored from the germline J gene. The length of the CDR3 is 14 residues. V gave up 1 base and J gave up 0 bases, with 4 bases separating them. Per the germline V gene, CDR1 is LGHNA and CDR2 is YNLKQL (reference sequence).

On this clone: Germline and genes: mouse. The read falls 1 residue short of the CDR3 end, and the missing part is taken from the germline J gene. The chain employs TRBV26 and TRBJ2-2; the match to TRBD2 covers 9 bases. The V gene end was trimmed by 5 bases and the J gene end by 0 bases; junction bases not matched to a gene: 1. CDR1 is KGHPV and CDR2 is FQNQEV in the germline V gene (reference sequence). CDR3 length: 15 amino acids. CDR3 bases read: TGTGCCAGCAGTTGGACTGGGGCAAACACCGGGCAGCTCTAC. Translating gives CASSWTGANTGQLY. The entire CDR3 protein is CASSWTGANTGQLYF.

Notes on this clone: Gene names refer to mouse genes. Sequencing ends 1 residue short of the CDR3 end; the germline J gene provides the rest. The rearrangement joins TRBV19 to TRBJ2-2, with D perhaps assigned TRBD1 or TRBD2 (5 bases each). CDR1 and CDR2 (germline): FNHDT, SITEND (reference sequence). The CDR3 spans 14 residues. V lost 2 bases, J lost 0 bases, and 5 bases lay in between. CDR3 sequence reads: CASSMGANTGQLYF. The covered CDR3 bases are TGTGCCAGCAGTATGGGGGCAAACACCGGGCAGCTCTAC.

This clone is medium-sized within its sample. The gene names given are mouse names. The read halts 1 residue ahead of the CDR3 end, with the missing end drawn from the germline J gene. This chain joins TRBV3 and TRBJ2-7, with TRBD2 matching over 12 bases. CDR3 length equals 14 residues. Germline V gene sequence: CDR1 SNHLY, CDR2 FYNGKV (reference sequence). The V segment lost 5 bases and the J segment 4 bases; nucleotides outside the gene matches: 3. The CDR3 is CASSVGLGGYEQYF. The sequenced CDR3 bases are TGTGCCAGCAGCGTGGGACTGGGGGGATATGAACAGTAC.

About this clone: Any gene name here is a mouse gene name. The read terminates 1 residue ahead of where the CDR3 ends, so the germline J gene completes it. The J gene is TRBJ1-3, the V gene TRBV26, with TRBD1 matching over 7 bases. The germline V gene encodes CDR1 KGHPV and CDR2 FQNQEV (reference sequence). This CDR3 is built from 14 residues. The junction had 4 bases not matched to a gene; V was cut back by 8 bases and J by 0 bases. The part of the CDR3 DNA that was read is TGTGCCAGCGGGGACAGCATTTCTGGAAATACGCTCTAT. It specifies CASGDSISGNTLY. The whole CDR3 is CASGDSISGNTLYF.

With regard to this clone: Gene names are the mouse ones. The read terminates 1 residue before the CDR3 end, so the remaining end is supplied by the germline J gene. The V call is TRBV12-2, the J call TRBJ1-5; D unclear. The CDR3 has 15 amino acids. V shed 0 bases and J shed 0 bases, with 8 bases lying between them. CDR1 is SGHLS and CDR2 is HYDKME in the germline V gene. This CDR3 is CASSLDGDNNQAPLF. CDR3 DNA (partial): TGTGCCAGCTCTCTCGATGGGGATAACAACCAGGCTCCGCTT. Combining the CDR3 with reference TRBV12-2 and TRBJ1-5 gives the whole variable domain NSGVVQSPRYIIKGKGERSILKCIPISGHLSVAWYQQTQGQELKFFIQHYDKMERDKGNLPSRFSVQQFDDYHSEMNMSALELEDSAVYFCASSLDGDNNQAPLFGEGTRLSVL.

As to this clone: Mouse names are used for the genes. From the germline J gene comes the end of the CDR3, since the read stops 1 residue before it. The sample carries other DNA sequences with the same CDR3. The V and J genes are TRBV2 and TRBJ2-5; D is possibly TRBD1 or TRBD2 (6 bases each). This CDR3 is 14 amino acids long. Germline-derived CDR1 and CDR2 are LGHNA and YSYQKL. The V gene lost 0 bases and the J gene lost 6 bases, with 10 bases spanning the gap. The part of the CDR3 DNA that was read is TGTGCCAGCAGCCAAGATGGGGGCGGGGACACCCAGTAC. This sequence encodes CASSQDGGGDTQY. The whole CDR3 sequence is CASSQDGGGDTQYF.

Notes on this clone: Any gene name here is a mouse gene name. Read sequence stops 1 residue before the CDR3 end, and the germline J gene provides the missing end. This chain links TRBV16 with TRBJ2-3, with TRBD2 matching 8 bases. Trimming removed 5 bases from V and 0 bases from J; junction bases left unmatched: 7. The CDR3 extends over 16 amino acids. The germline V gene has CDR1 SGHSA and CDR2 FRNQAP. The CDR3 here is CASSLTGVPSAETLYF. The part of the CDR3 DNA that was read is TGTGCAAGCAGCCTGACTGGGGTCCCTAGTGCAGAAACGCTGTAT.